The entry that follows covers one T cell receptor beta chain sequence. Its antigen is not known. The study ran its PCR with 60 Vbeta and 13 Jbeta primers. The authors' processing: Later work found 65 million to 85 million unique TCR beta chains, with around 10 million shared. Sequenced by immunoSEQ multiplex PCR; TCRdb stores in-frame clones only, minus some. V and J calls and clone size are copied from that table; D and trimming were computed from the DNA. The table has around 130,000 clones, 81% seen once. This sample was taken from a study of cytomegalovirus exposure and HLA in healthy donors. Findings of the study overall: The authors later found HLA-associated TCR beta chains more clonally expanded than equally common others. When analyzed later, a missense DCLRE1C variant was found to be linked to TCR beta V- and J-gene trimming.

The CDR3 consists of 13 residues. Per the germline V gene, CDR1 is MGHDK and CDR2 is SYGVNS. V lost 2 bases and J 1 base, leaving 5 bases between the germline ends. Specimen: PBMCs. This TCR derives from a man between 18 and 29 years old in good health and CMV-seronegative. The chain recombines TRBV25-1 with TRBJ1-2, with D unclear. In DNA, the CDR3 is TGTGCCAGCAGTGAACAGGATAACTATGGCTACACCTTC. As protein: CASSEQDNYGYTF.